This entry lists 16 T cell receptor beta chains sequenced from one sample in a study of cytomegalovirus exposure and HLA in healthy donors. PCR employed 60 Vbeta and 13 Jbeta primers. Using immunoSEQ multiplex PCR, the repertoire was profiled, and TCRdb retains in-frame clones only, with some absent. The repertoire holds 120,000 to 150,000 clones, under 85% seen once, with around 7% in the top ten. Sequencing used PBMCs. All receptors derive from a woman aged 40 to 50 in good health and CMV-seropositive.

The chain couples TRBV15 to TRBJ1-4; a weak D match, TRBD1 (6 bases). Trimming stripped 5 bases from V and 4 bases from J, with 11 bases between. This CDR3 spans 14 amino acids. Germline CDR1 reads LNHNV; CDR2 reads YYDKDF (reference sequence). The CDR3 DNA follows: TGTGCCACCAGCCCTGACAGGAATAATGAAAAACTGTTTTTT. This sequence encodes CATSPDRNNEKLFF.

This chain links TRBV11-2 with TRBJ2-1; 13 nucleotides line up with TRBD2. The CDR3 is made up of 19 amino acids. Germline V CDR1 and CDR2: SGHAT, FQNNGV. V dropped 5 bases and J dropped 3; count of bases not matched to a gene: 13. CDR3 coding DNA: TGTGCCAGCAGCCCCGACCACTGGACTAGCGGGGGCCTCTACAATGAGCAGTTCTTC. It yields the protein CASSPDHWTSGGLYNEQFF.

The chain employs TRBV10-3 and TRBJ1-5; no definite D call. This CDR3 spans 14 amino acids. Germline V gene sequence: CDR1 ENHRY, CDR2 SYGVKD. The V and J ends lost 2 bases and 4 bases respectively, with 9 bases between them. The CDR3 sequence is CAISEGRVNQPQHF. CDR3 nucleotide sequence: TGTGCCATCAGTGAGGGGAGGGTAAATCAGCCCCAGCATTTT.

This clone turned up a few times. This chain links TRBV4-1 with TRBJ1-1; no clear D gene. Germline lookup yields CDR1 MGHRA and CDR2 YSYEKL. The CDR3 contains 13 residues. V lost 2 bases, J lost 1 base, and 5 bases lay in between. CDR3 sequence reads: CASSQLQNTEAFF. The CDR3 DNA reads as TGCGCCAGCAGCCAATTACAGAACACTGAAGCTTTCTTT.

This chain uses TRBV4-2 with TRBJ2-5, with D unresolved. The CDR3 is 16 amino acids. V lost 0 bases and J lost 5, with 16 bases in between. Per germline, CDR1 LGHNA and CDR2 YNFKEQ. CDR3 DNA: TGTGCCAGCAGCCAAGAAGCCTTGCCGGGTGTGGAGACCCAGTACTTC. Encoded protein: CASSQEALPGVETQYF.

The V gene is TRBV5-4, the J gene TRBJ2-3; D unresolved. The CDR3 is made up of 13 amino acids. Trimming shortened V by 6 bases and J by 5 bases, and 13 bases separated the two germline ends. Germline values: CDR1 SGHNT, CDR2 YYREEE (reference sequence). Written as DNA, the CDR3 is TGTGCCAGCATAGATCGAGTTGAAGATACGCAGTATTTT. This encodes CASIDRVEDTQYF.

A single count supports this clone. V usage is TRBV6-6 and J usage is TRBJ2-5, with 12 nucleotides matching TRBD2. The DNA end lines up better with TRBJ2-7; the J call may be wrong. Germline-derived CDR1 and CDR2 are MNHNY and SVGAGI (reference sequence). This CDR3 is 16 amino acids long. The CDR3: CASSRLAGEFGYEQYF. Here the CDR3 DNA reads TGTGCCAGCAGCCGACTAGCGGGGGAGTTTGGGTACGAGCAGTACTTC.

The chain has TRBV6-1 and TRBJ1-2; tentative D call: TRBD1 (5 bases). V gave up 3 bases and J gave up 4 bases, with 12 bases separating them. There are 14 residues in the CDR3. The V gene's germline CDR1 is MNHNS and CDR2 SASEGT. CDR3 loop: CASSEVQASYGYTF. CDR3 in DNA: TGTGCCAGCAGTGAGGTACAGGCGAGCTATGGCTACACCTTC.

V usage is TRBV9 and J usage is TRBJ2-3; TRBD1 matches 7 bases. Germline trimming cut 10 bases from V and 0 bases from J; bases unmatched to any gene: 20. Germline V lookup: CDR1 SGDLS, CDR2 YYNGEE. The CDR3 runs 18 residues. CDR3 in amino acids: CAHNEGATRPSSTDTQYF. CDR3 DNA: TGTGCCCACAACGAGGGGGCGACGCGACCATCTAGCACAGATACGCAGTATTTT.

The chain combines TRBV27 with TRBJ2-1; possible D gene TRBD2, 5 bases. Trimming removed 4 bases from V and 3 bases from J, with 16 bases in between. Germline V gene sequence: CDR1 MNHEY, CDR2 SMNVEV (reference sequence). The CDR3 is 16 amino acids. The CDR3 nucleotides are TGTGCCAGCAGTTCCCCGGACTCGGAGAGCTACAATGAGCAGTTCTTC. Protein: CASSSPDSESYNEQFF.

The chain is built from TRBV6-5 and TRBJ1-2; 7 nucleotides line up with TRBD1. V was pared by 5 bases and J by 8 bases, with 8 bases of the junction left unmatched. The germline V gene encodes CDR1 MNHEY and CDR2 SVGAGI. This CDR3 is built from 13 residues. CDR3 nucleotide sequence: TGTGCCAGCAGTCACGCCGGGACAGAAGGCTACACCTTC. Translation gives CASSHAGTEGYTF.

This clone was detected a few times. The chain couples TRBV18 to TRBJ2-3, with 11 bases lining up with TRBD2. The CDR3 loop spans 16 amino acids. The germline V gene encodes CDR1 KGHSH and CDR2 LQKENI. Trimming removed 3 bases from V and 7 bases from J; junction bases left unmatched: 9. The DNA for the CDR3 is TGTGCCAGCTCACCCTATACTAGCGGGGGATCTTATACGCAGTATTTT. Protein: CASSPYTSGGSYTQYF.

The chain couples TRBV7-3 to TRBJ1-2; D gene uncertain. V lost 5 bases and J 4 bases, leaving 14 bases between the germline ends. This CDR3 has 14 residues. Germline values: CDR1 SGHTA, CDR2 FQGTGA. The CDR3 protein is CASSPEVSVYGYTF. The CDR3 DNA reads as TGTGCCAGCAGCCCTGAAGTCTCAGTCTATGGCTACACCTTC.

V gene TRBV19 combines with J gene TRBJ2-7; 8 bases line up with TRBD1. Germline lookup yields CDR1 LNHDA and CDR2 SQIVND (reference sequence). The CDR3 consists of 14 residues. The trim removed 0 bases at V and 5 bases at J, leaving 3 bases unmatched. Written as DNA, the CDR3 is TGTGCCAGTAGTATAGACAGGGGGCGTAACGAGCAGTACTTC. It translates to CASSIDRGRNEQYF.

The CDR3 coding sequence is TGTGCCAGCAGCTACGGGTATGGCTACACCTTC. Amino acids: CASSYGYGYTF. The rearrangement uses TRBV5-6 and TRBJ1-2, with D uncertain. Between the trimmed V and J ends, which lost 3 bases and 5 bases, there was a span of 5 bases. CDR1 SGHDT and CDR2 YYEEEE come from the germline V gene. CDR3 length equals 11 residues.

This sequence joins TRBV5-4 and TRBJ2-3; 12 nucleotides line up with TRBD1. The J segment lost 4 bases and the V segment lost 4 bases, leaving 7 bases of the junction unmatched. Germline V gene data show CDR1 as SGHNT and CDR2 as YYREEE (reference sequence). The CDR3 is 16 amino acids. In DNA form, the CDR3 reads TGTGCCAGCAGCCCGGGGACAGGGGGCATGTCAGATACGCAGTATTTT. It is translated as CASSPGTGGMSDTQYF.